These T cell receptor beta chains were read from a single sample in a study of CD8 T cells in Susac syndrome. TCRdb called the immunoSEQ multiplex PCR reads again in MiXCR, with one record for every CDR3 protein. The table lists approximately 120,000 distinct CDR3 sequences, 85% to 95% of them singletons, with roughly 0.12% in the top ten. Sequences were obtained from CD8+ T cells from PBMCs. All receptors derive from a human donor in good health. Each CDR3 is given with its conserved first and last residue. A D gene is named only where the DNA matches it firmly. Clone size is shown for a subset of rows, as once, few, many or a class of expanded clone.

cdr3_aa cdr3_nt clone_size j_call d_call v_call
CSVRTGGLTEAFF TGCAGCGTTCGAACAGGGGGCCTCACTGAAGCTTTCTTT NA TRBJ1-1 TRBD1 TRBV29-1
CASSQPQHSSNEQFF TGCGCCAGCAGCCAGCCTCAGCATTCCTCCAATGAGCAGTTCTTC once TRBJ2-1 NA TRBV5-1
CAWTGGPGEQYF TGTGCCTGGACCGGGGGGCCGGGGGAGCAGTACTTC NA TRBJ2-7 NA TRBV30
CASSQRTDPMNTEAFF TGTGCCAGCAGTCAACGGACAGATCCGATGAACACTGAAGCTTTCTTT NA TRBJ1-1 NA TRBV6-1
CASSPAMNTEAFF TGTGCCAGCTCACCCGCGATGAACACTGAAGCTTTCTTT NA TRBJ1-1 NA TRBV18
CSAVGGLASYGQYF TGCAGTGCAGTCGGGGGACTAGCGTCATACGGGCAGTACTTC NA TRBJ2-7 TRBD2 TRBV20-1
CASGSTGAGETQYF TGTGCTAGTGGTTCGACAGGGGCGGGAGAGACCCAGTACTTC NA TRBJ2-5 TRBD1 TRBV12-5
CSAAGTETYEQYF TGCAGTGCGGCCGGGACCGAAACCTACGAGCAGTACTTC once TRBJ2-7 NA TRBV20-1
CASSKEQGASNYGYTF TGCGCCAGCAGTAAGGAACAGGGGGCATCTAACTATGGCTACACCTTC NA TRBJ1-2 TRBD1 TRBV5-1
CASSQDKSSLMQYF TGTGCCAGCAGCCAAGATAAGTCTAGTCTGATGCAGTATTTT NA TRBJ2-3 NA TRBV3-1
CASSQAVGQGNQPQHF TGTGCCAGCAGCCAAGCTGTGGGACAGGGGAATCAGCCCCAGCATTTT NA TRBJ1-5 TRBD1 TRBV3-1
CSVEGLSGTLEKLFF TGCAGCGTTGAAGGTTTATCCGGAACCCTTGAAAAACTGTTTTTT NA TRBJ1-4 NA TRBV29-1
CSARALQGENGYTF TGCAGTGCTAGAGCCCTCCAGGGAGAGAATGGCTACACCTTC NA TRBJ1-2 NA TRBV20-1
CSATGVNTEAFF TGCAGTGCCACAGGGGTGAACACTGAAGCTTTCTTT few TRBJ1-1 TRBD1 TRBV20-1
CASSRTTGAKNIQYF TGTGCCAGCAGCCGTACTACAGGTGCCAAAAACATTCAGTACTTC NA TRBJ2-4 NA TRBV7-2
CASSQDLGTGRLNTIYF TGTGCCAGCAGCCAAGATCTTGGGACCGGCAGGCTAAACACCATATATTTT once TRBJ1-3 NA TRBV3-1
CASSSVYEQFF TGTGCCAGCAGCTCGGTCTATGAGCAGTTCTTC NA TRBJ2-1 NA TRBV7-2
CASSWVPEAEAFF TGCGCCAGCAGCTGGGTTCCGGAGGCTGAAGCTTTCTTT NA TRBJ1-1 NA TRBV5-1
CASTFSRRAGETQYF TGTGCCAGCACTTTCTCCCGGAGGGCCGGAGAGACCCAGTACTTC once TRBJ2-5 NA TRBV11-1
CATSTAGTGEKLFF TGTGCCACCAGCACAGCCGGGACAGGGGAAAAACTGTTTTTT once TRBJ1-4 TRBD1 TRBV15
CSALIGPYEQYF TGCAGCGCGCTGATTGGGCCCTACGAGCAGTACTTC NA TRBJ2-7 NA TRBV29-1
CASSVEGQAYNEQFF TGTGCCAGCAGCGTAGAGGGACAGGCTTACAATGAGCAGTTCTTC NA TRBJ2-1 TRBD1 TRBV9
CASSTSGGHYEQYF TGTGCCAGCAGCACTAGCGGGGGGCACTACGAGCAGTACTTC NA TRBJ2-7 TRBD2 TRBV7-2
CASSSSHPGEQYF TGTGCCAGCAGTTCTTCTCACCCCGGCGAGCAGTACTTC NA TRBJ2-7 NA TRBV6-4
CASSLGTGGHYGYTF TGCGCCAGCAGCTTGGGGACAGGGGGGCACTATGGCTACACCTTC NA TRBJ1-2 TRBD1 TRBV5-1
CASSLRATNEKLFF TGTGCCAGCAGCTTACGGGCGACTAATGAAAAACTGTTTTTT NA TRBJ1-4 NA TRBV7-2
CASSETGGTPYNEQFF TGTGCCAGCAGTGAAACGGGGGGGACTCCCTACAATGAGCAGTTCTTC NA TRBJ2-1 TRBD2 TRBV2
CASSPPGGTANNEQFF TGTGCCAGCAGTCCACCCGGAGGGACGGCAAACAATGAGCAGTTCTTC NA TRBJ2-1 NA TRBV12-3/TRBV12-4
CASSQGITTNTEAFF TGCGCCAGCAGCCAAGGGATTACGACGAACACTGAAGCTTTCTTT NA TRBJ1-1 NA TRBV4-3
CASRKADYEQYF TGTGCCAGCAGGAAAGCGGACTACGAGCAGTACTTC NA TRBJ2-7 NA TRBV12-3/TRBV12-4